The present TCR beta chain was sequenced within a study of blood T cells in healthy people across ages. The people who gave samples were healthy Caucasians from Russia, aged roughly 6 to 90. This clonotype was counted only a few times. Alongside a J-beta primer mix, a sample-barcoded 5' primer served in a second PCR lasting about 7 to 12 cycles. TCRdb fed the 5' RACE reads into MiXCR, producing one record per CDR3 protein. Of about 900,000 distinct CDR3 sequences in the sample, around 48% were seen once. Sequencing used blood. The receptor comes from a man aged 25-45 years in good health.

CDR3 DNA: TGTGCCAGCAGTGGCCGACGGGGTTACGAGCAGTACTTC. Encoded protein: CASSGRRGYEQYF. The rearrangement uses TRBV12-3 or TRBV12-4 and TRBJ2-7; D is perhaps TRBD2 (5 bases). The CDR3 runs to 13 residues. Deletions cut 5 bases from V and 4 bases from J, with 12 bases between.